The sequence of this TCR beta chain was determined in a study of cytomegalovirus exposure and HLA in healthy donors. The PCR was carried out with 60 Vbeta primers and 13 Jbeta primers. Clones were sequenced by immunoSEQ multiplex PCR, and TCRdb holds only the in-frame ones, with some missing. This sample has 50,000 or so clones; about 67% occur once, and the top ten carry 30% to 35%. Regarding this clone: The antigen is undetermined.

Findings and caveats of the study: The authors listed 164 TCR beta chains as cytomegalovirus-associated. Rare TCR sequences dominated, though some public TCRs recurred in many donors.

The V gene's germline CDR1 is MGHRA and CDR2 YSYEKL. V shed 2 bases, J shed 3 bases, and the junction held 4 bases outside the gene matches. The CDR3 loop spans 18 amino acids. The material sequenced was PBMCs. V and J are TRBV4-1 and TRBJ2-6; 13 bases align to TRBD2. This sequence originates from a middle-aged man in good health and CMV-seropositive. CDR3 region: CASSQTLAGGRGANVLTF. CDR3 nucleotide sequence: TGCGCCAGCAGCCAAACACTAGCGGGGGGGCGTGGGGCCAACGTCCTGACTTTC.